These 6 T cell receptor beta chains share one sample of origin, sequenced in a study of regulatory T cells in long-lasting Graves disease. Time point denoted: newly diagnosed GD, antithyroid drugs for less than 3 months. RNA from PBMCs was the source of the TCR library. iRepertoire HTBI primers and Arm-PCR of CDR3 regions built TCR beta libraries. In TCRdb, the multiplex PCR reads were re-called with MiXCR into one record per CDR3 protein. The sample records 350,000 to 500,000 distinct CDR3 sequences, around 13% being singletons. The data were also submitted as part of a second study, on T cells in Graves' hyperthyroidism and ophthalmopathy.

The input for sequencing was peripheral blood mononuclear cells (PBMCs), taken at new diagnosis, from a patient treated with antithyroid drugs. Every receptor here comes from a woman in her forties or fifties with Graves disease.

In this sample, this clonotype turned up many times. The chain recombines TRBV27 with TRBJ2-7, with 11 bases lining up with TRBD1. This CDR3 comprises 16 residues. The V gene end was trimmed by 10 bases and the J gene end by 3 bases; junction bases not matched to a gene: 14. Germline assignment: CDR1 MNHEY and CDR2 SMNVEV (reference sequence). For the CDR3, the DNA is TGTGCCACCAGAAGGACAGGGGGCGCTCAGGACTACGAGCAGTACTTC. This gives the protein CATRRTGGAQDYEQYF.

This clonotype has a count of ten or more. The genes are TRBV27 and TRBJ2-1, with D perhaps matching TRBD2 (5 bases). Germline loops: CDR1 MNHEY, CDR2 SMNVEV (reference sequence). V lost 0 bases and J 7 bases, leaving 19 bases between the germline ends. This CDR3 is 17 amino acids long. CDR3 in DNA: TGTGCCAGCAGTTTATCGCCGGGGTTATCTCCTAGGAATGAGCAGTTCTTC. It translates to CASSLSPGLSPRNEQFF.

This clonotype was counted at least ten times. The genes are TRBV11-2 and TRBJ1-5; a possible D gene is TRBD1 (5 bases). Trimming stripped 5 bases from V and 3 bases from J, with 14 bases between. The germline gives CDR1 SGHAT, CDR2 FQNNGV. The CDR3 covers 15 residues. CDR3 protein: CASSEGRAPNQPQHF. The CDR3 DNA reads TGTGCCAGCAGCGAGGGGCGGGCCCCCAATCAGCCCCAGCATTTT.

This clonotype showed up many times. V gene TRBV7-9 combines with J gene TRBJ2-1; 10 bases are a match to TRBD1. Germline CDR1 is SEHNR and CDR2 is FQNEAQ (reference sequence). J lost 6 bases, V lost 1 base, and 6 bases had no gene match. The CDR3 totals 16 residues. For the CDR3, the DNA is TGTGCCAGCAGCTTAGGGGGGGGACAGGGGAGCAATGAGCAGTTCTTC. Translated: CASSLGGGQGSNEQFF.

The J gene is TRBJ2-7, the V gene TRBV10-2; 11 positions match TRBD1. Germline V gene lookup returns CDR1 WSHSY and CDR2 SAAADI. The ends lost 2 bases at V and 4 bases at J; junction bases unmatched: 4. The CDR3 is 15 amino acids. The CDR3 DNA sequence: TGCGCCAGCAGTGAGAGGGACAGGGGGTTATACGAGCAGTACTTC. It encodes CASSERDRGLYEQYF.

The CDR3 here is CASSFSGTGGILSGNTIYF. The CDR3 nucleotides are TGTGCCAGCAGCTTCTCCGGGACAGGGGGTATCCTCTCTGGAAACACCATATATTTT. This rearrangement joins TRBV7-9 to TRBJ1-3, with 11 bases that match TRBD1. There are 19 residues in the CDR3. Germline loops: CDR1 SEHNR, CDR2 FQNEAQ (reference sequence). With 3 bases clipped from V and 0 bases from J, the junction kept 10 bases outside the gene matches.